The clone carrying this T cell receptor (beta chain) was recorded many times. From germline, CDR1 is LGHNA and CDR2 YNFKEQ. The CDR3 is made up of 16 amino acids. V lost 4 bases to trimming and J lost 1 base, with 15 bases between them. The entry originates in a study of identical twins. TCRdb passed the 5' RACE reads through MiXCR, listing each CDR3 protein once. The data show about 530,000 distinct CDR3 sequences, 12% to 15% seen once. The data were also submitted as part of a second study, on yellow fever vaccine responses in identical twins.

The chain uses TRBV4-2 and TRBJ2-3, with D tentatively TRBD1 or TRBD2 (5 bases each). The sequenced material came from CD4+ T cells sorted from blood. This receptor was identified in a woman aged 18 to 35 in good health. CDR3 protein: CASSLQGGGGTDTQYF. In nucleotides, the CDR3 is TGTGCCAGCAGCCTCCAAGGTGGGGGTGGCACAGATACGCAGTATTTT.